These 22 T cell receptor beta chains were all obtained from the same sample, sequenced in a study of T cell repertoires in cytomegalovirus infection. TCRdb reanalysed the reads using MiXCR and keeps one entry per CDR3 protein. The data contain some 300,000 distinct CDR3 sequences, around a sixth of them seen just once; the ten biggest clones take up about 11%. Sequencing was done on a sample of PBMCs. The source of these receptors is a human donor in good health (CMV status not recorded). Some clones in this sample may be carry-over from other donors' samples.

Only a few counts were recorded for this clonotype. V is TRBV12-3 or TRBV12-4 and J is TRBJ1-1, with 7 bases that match TRBD1. This CDR3 has 18 residues. The V segment lost 1 base and the J segment 0 bases; nucleotides outside the gene matches: 11. The CDR3 region is CASSLGGGTAIMNTEAFF. Written as DNA, the CDR3 is TGTGCCAGCAGTTTAGGAGGCGGGACAGCAATTATGAACACTGAAGCTTTCTTT.

This clonotype was seen at least ten times. The rearrangement links TRBV7-2 to TRBJ1-2; D not resolved. V was trimmed by 1 base and J by 2 bases, leaving 8 bases between them. The germline CDR1 and CDR2 sequences are SGHTA and FQGNSA. The CDR3 covers 14 residues. The chain's CDR3 is CASSLDRVNYGYTF. As DNA, the CDR3 is TGTGCCAGCAGCTTAGATCGGGTGAACTATGGCTACACCTTC.

In this sample, this clonotype turned up many times. The chain is built from TRBV7-9 and TRBJ1-2; D not certain. With 5 bases removed from V and 5 bases from J, the gap between germline ends came to 9 bases. Germline CDR1 is SEHNR and CDR2 is FQNEAQ (reference sequence). The CDR3 has 12 amino acids. CDR3 DNA: TGTGCCAGCAGCACTGTGATTTATGGCTACACCTTC. It yields the protein CASSTVIYGYTF.

For this clonotype: It may be a read error: a sequence one base away is much more abundant. Because it lacks the conserved phenylalanine or tryptophan at the end, this CDR3 is likely a read error. This chain links TRBV12-3 or TRBV12-4 with TRBJ1-5; perhaps TRBD1 as D (6 bases). V was clipped by 1 base and J by 5 bases, with 9 bases between them. This CDR3 has 14 residues. As DNA, the CDR3 is TGTGCCAGCAGTTTAGGCCAGGGGTATCAGCCCCAGCATTTG. Protein product: CASSLGQGYQPQHL.

The rearrangement uses TRBV5-1 and TRBJ2-1; no definite D call. In germline, CDR1 is SGHRS, CDR2 YFSETQ. This CDR3 has 12 residues. Trimming left V 2 bases short and J 4 bases short, with 4 bases between. The CDR3 nucleotides read TGCGCCAGCAGCTTTGATTACAATGAGCAGTTCTTC. Its translation: CASSFDYNEQFF.

Here the CDR3 reads CSAREPNDEQFF. The CDR3 DNA reads TGCAGTGCTAGGGAACCGAACGATGAGCAGTTCTTC. This chain connects TRBV20-1 to TRBJ2-1; no clear D gene. Looked up from germline, CDR1 is DFQATT and CDR2 is SNEGSKA (reference sequence). The CDR3 has 12 residues. Deletions cut 3 bases from V and 8 bases from J, with 11 bases between.

There are many counts of this clonotype. V gene TRBV27 combines with J gene TRBJ2-2; D possibly corresponds to TRBD2 (7 bases). V was shortened by 8 bases and J by 7 bases, with 20 bases between the two germline ends. The CDR3 consists of 15 residues. Germline assignment: CDR1 MNHEY and CDR2 SMNVEV (reference sequence). CDR3 DNA: TGTGCCAGCCGATCTCGGGGGGCGCGGGACGGGGAGCTGTTTTTT. Its protein is CASRSRGARDGELFF.

This clonotype was counted many times. V usage is TRBV6-1 and J usage is TRBJ1-5; no clear D gene. V was shortened by 6 bases and J by 2 bases, with 14 bases between the two germline ends. CDR3 length equals 15 residues. The germline CDR1 and CDR2 sequences are MNHNS and SASEGT. Written as DNA, the CDR3 is TGTGCCAGCAGCCCCACGCTCAGACGCAATCAGCCCCAGCATTTT. Its translation is CASSPTLRRNQPQHF.

CDR3 in DNA: TGTGCCAGCAGCTCCCCCCGACAGGGGCGGGGTGAGCAGTTCTTC. Its translation is CASSSPRQGRGEQFF. The genes are TRBV6-5 and TRBJ2-1, with TRBD1 identical over 8 bases. V lost 6 bases to trimming and J lost 9 bases; unmatched junction nucleotides: 13. CDR3 length: 15 residues. From germline, CDR1 is MNHEY and CDR2 SVGAGI.

This clonotype was seen only a few times. The V gene is TRBV7-2, the J gene TRBJ2-1; 9 bases agree with TRBD2. CDR3 length: 14 residues. The germline CDR1 and CDR2 sequences are SGHTA and FQGNSA. V was clipped by 5 bases and J by 9 bases; unmatched bases: 8. The DNA of the CDR3 is TGTGCCAGCAGCCACGGGACTAGCATAGGTGAGCAGTTCTTC. This gives the protein CASSHGTSIGEQFF.

This clonotype showed up just a few times. The chain couples TRBV4-2 to TRBJ2-4; TRBD1 matches 9 bases. V dropped 1 base and J dropped 7; count of bases not matched to a gene: 2. Germline V gene lookup returns CDR1 LGHNA and CDR2 YNFKEQ. The CDR3 covers 14 residues. CDR3 in DNA: TGTGCCAGCAGCCAAGTCGACAGGGGGAACATTCAGTACTTC. Translated, it gives CASSQVDRGNIQYF.

V usage is TRBV28 and J usage is TRBJ2-7, with D perhaps TRBD1 (5 bases). V gave up 5 bases and J gave up 0 bases, with 20 bases separating them. The CDR3 is 17 residues long. Per the germline V gene, CDR1 is MDHEN and CDR2 is SYDVKM. Here the CDR3 reads CASSRPYRRVSSYEQYF. The CDR3, as DNA: TGTGCCAGCAGTCGACCTTACAGGCGAGTCAGCTCCTACGAGCAGTACTTC.

This clonotype showed up many times. The chain is built from TRBV7-6 and TRBJ2-2, with 8 bases lining up with TRBD2. The CDR3 has 17 amino acids. CDR1 SGHVS and CDR2 FNYEAQ come from the germline V gene. J was trimmed by 1 base and V by 0 bases; bases with no gene match: 4. The CDR3 sequence is CASSLAPGLENTGELFF. In DNA form, the CDR3 reads TGTGCCAGCAGCTTAGCTCCGGGACTAGAGAACACCGGGGAGCTGTTTTTT.

This sequence joins TRBV20-1 and TRBJ1-1, with unresolved D. CDR3 length equals 13 residues. V lost 5 bases, J lost 0 bases, and 10 bases lay in between. Germline V gene data show CDR1 as DFQATT and CDR2 as SNEGSKA (reference sequence). The CDR3, as DNA: TGCAGTGCTGGACGGAATATGAACACTGAAGCTTTCTTT. Translated: CSAGRNMNTEAFF.

This clonotype was recorded at least ten times. The chain recombines TRBV28 with TRBJ1-1, with D maybe TRBD1 (5 bases). Per germline, CDR1 MDHEN and CDR2 SYDVKM. The ends were cut back, 4 bases at V and 1 base at J, with 13 bases in the middle. This CDR3 region has 15 residues. DNA of the CDR3: TGTGCCAGCAGTTCCTACAGGCTATCGAACACTGAAGCTTTCTTT. Its translation: CASSSYRLSNTEAFF.

This clonotype appeared many times. The chain is built from TRBV7-8 and TRBJ1-2, with D tentatively TRBD1 (6 bases). The germline V gene has CDR1 SGHVS and CDR2 FQNEAQ. Trimming took off 5 bases at V and 7 bases at J, with 14 bases between the two ends. The CDR3 covers 13 residues. CDR3 sequence reads: CASSPDRSRGYTF. CDR3 coding DNA: TGTGCCAGCAGCCCCGACAGGAGTCGTGGCTACACCTTC.

This clonotype was recorded at least ten times. This chain links TRBV7-9 with TRBJ1-6, with TRBD1 as a possible D gene (6 bases). Germline V gives CDR1 SEHNR, CDR2 FQNEAQ (reference sequence). V lost 5 bases and J lost 4, with 9 bases in between. The CDR3 contains 14 residues. CDR3 coding DNA: TGTGCCAGCAGCGACGGACAGTATAATTCACCCCTCCACTTT. Encoded protein: CASSDGQYNSPLHF.

This clonotype was picked up one time. This chain joins TRBV28 and TRBJ1-2, with D uncertain. Germline V gene lookup returns CDR1 MDHEN and CDR2 SYDVKM. The V end lost 3 bases, the J end lost 5 bases, and 10 bases lay between the germline ends. This CDR3 has 13 amino acids. Here the CDR3 DNA reads TGTGCCAGCAGTTTTGTAGGGAAGTATGGCTACACCTTC. Translation gives CASSFVGKYGYTF.

The chain carries TRBV10-2 and TRBJ2-2; D ambiguous. This CDR3 comprises 14 residues. Looked up from germline, CDR1 is WSHSY and CDR2 is SAAADI. Between the trimmed V and J ends, which lost 4 bases and 5 bases, there was a span of 11 bases. CDR3 coding DNA: TGCGCCAGCAGTGCGGCCAGCCTGACCGGGGAGCTGTTTTTT. Translation gives CASSAASLTGELFF.

The CDR3 sequence: CASSLQAGWETGELFF. CDR3 bases: TGTGCCAGCAGTTTACAGGCAGGGTGGGAAACCGGGGAGCTGTTTTTT. This chain connects TRBV27 to TRBJ2-2; possibly TRBD1 for D (5 bases). The CDR3 runs to 16 residues. Trimming stripped 2 bases from V and 5 bases from J, with 15 bases between. In germline, CDR1 is MNHEY, CDR2 SMNVEV (reference sequence).

The sample holds many counts of this clonotype. The CDR3, as DNA: TGTGCCAGCAGGCCGCAGGGGGATAATTCACCCCTCCACTTT. It codes for CASRPQGDNSPLHF. The V and J genes are TRBV7-2 and TRBJ1-6; 7 bases map to TRBD1. Germline assignment: CDR1 SGHTA and CDR2 FQGNSA. The CDR3 covers 14 residues. The ends lost 6 bases at V and 5 bases at J; junction bases unmatched: 4.

This clonotype was recorded a few times. The V call is TRBV12-5, the J call TRBJ2-3; no reliable D call. Germline CDR1 is LGHNT and CDR2 is FRNRAP. This CDR3 comprises 14 residues. V lost 0 bases and J 6 bases, leaving 10 bases between the germline ends. The CDR3 DNA follows: TGTGCTAGTGGTTTGGTAGCAGGAACGGATACGCAGTATTTT. Encoded protein: CASGLVAGTDTQYF.